This T cell receptor (beta chain) was obtained from a study of CD8+ T cells in alopecia areata. This CDR3 contains 13 residues. Trimming stripped 4 bases from V and 4 bases from J, with 13 bases between. CDR1 is GTSNPN and CDR2 is SVGIG in the germline V gene (reference sequence). As to treatment: oral pan-JAK inhibitor, 5-10 mg twice daily. Study-level findings and limits: Sharing of TCRs across patients appeared less clear than in mice, possibly for HLA-related reasons. On tofacitinib, scalp and blood still held many of the expanded lesional clones. The study found tofacitinib significantly decreased scalp clonality and expanded CD8+ clones among the top 100.

Following RNA extraction, reverse transcription yielded cDNA that acted as the sequencing template. Measured with immunoSEQ multiplex PCR; TCRdb has only the in-frame clones, and not every one. The repertoire holds 150,000 to 200,000 clones, with approximately 52% as singletons. On this clone: Its antigen is unknown.

The genes are TRBV30 and TRBJ1-2, with D unresolved. The sample was CD4+ T cells sorted from blood, taken between weeks 55 and 65, from a patient treated with tofacitinib. This TCR came from a human donor with alopecia areata. In DNA, the CDR3 is TGTGCCTGGAAGGGCGGACCTAGCTATGGCTACACCTTC. This encodes CAWKGGPSYGYTF. Looking up the rest from reference TRBV30 and TRBJ1-2 gives the full variable domain: SQTIHQWPATLVQPVGSPLSLECTVEGTSNPNLYWYRQAAGRGLQLLFYSVGIGQISSEVPQNLSASRPQDRQFILSSKKLLLSDSGFYLCAWKGGPSYGYTFGSGTRLTVV.